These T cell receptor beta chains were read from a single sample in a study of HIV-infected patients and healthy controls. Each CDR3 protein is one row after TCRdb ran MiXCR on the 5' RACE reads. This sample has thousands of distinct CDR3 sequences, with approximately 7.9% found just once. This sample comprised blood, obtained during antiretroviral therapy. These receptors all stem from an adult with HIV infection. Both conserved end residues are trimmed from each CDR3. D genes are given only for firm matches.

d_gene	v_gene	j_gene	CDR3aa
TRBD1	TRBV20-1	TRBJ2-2	SALKGQGAGGELF
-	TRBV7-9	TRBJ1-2	ASSGTPRFNYGYT
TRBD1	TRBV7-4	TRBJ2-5	ASSLGRQGEETQY
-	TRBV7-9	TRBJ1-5	ASSLTAENQPQH
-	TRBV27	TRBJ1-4	ASSPLTGEKLF
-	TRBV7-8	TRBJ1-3	ASSLVAGSGNTIY
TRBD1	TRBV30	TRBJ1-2	AWAGTGGTNT
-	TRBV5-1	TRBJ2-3	ASSLLSTSTDTQY
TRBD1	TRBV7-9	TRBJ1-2	ASIGGSSNYGYT
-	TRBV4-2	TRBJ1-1	ASSQGTQGRNTEAF
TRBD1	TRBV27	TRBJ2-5	ASSPTGAQGETQY
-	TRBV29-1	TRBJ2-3	SVHRDRTDTQY
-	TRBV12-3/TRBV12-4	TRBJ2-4	ASSLLDRLAKNIQY
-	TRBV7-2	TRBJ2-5	ASSPLRETQY
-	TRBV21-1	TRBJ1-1	ASTQKNGIWAF
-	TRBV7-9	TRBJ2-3	ASGVPGTDTQY